This T cell receptor beta chain derives from a study of identical twins. Study-level results: Modeled out-of-frame TCR alpha sharing in monozygotic twins fell below observed levels.

Unique molecular identifiers were in the cDNA, with template-switch universal primer binding. TCRdb reprocessed the 5' RACE reads via MiXCR and lists one record per CDR3 protein. Of some 500,000 distinct CDR3 sequences in the sample, under 25% are singletons; the top ten hold approximately 0.95%. There are 16 residues in the CDR3. The V and J ends lost 6 bases and 3 bases respectively, with 18 bases between them. The V gene's germline CDR1 is SNHLY and CDR2 FYNNEI. This clonotype was seen repeatedly, ten times or more. Its target is not known. The sample also formed part of further work on T cells expressing NK-cell markers. That work contributes: With respect to HCMV, most of the eight sequenced donors were seropositive, and one was seronegative.

The specimen sequenced was CD4+ T cells sorted from blood. The rearrangement links TRBV2 to TRBJ1-3, with TRBD1 as a possible D gene (5 bases). This clonotype was obtained from a woman aged 18-29 years in good health. CDR3 nucleotide sequence: TGTGCCAGCAGCGAGAGGGGACCGCGCTATGGAAACACCATATATTTT. This encodes CASSERGPRYGNTIYF.